This T cell receptor (beta chain) was documented in a study of cytomegalovirus exposure and HLA in healthy donors (dated by TCRdb to the late 2010s). In the study overall: An earlier analysis of fewer than 750 of the donors reported 276 Gb of sequence data and 100 million to 120 million unique TCR beta sequences obtained from roughly 170 million T cells. An earlier analysis of 500 to 750 of the donors applied high-throughput TCR beta sequencing to assess whether each TCR beta V gene segment acted as functional or pseudogenic. Four or five DR-DQ haplotypes were handled as single units for association and clustering because linkage in the cohort was strong. Of the roughly 400 genotyped donors, 75% to 85% were placed in the genetic ancestry cluster associated with self-reported Caucasian donors. Genome-wide SNP genotypes for about three fifths of the roughly 670 donors were used in a later genetic analysis, which treated that subset as a discovery cohort. A later analysis re-analyzed previously published TCR beta repertoires from several hundred donors and added high-resolution HLA genotyping to study TCR occurrence patterns. Both class I and class II loci were covered by HLA typing, at four-digit resolution. Along with the approximately 670-subject first cohort, a separate validation cohort of around 120 different subjects was used. The T cell repertoires of under 750 subjects were profiled by immunosequencing and related to cytomegalovirus serostatus. To predict cytomegalovirus infection status, the study brought together high-throughput TCR immunosequencing, statistical association of individual TCRs with disease status, and machine learning. All discovery cohort repertoires had been generated using a single sequencing platform. Donor age, sex, ethnicity and CMV serostatus were compiled together with the repertoire data. Rather than using new phenotypic data, the later analysis identified candidate immune exposures from TCR beta sequences and from how often those sequences occurred across donors. The study aimed to test whether cataloging public T cell receptors could reveal signatures of past pathogen exposure. On average, roughly 240,000 unique TCR beta nucleotide sequences were sequenced per donor among about 400 genotyped donors of the cohort, with roughly 19% of those sequences being non-productive. An early release covering some 640 HLA-typed donors comprised approximately 290 gigabases of sequencing data and some 79 million unique TCR sequences. The number of donors typed differed by locus, with roughly 629-640 for A, B, C, DRB1 and DQB1, 522 for DQA1, some 570 for DPA1, and under 490 for DPB1. Overall study results and their limits: In a later analysis, HLA-associated TCR beta chains showed more clonal expansion and lower generation probabilities than non-associated chains that were equally common. The study gave a list of some 150 TCR beta chains associated with cytomegalovirus. In vitro tests confirmed that a few of the cytomegalovirus-associated TCR beta chains recognize cytomegalovirus antigens. Compared with the roughly 700-donor mean, donors in an Asian-associated ancestry cluster had fewer N-insertions in productive TCRs, according to a later genetic analysis. Linkage disequilibrium might explain the correlated functional status among segregating V segments, but an unknown experimental factor could not be excluded. Because HLA typing was unavailable for some donors at each locus, only the typed subset was used in association tests. Roughly uniform sequencing depth across donors was assumed in presence/absence analyses, although this assumption may not hold. The cohort was sequenced for TCR beta chains only, and without alpha or paired-chain data the features that could be detected were limited. A cluster of highly shared sequence variants was judged likely to represent a technical artifact of the sequencing pipeline. A later analysis found that most CMV-associated TCR beta chains appeared HLA-restricted, with HLA associations seemingly driven largely by CMV exposure. The authors suggested that the approach could potentially be generalized to other disease states and immunological phenotypes. In a later analysis, 16,951 TCR beta sequences were associated with specific HLA alleles at a false discovery rate of 0.05. In a later analysis, several top co-occurrence clusters were reported to appear linked to parvovirus B19, influenza, CMV and Epstein-Barr virus. CMV serostatus was the only immune exposure information available for the cohort. In an earlier analysis of 450 to 750 of the donors, most TCR beta V segments appeared in productive rearrangements about 87% or about 30% of the time, broadly matching IMGT annotations. Because counts were too low, 15 to 20 rarely observed V segments, including chromosome 9 orphons, were excluded from the earlier analysis of around 590 of the donors. A later analysis found that TCR association rates varied across HLA loci, with DRB1 alleles showing the most associated TCRs and HLA-C alleles the fewest. Assigning TCR associations to individual alleles was difficult when HLA alleles, especially DR and DQ, strongly co-occurred. In a later genetic analysis, a missense DCLRE1C variant was associated with V-gene and J-gene trimming of TCR beta chains, and the association was replicated in an independent cohort. A further reported finding was that TCR beta sequences accurately predicted the HLA-A and HLA-B alleles for most subjects in the first cohort. Because the 87-base-pair reads could not distinguish some IMGT-functional V segments, including TRBV6-2 and TRBV6-3, those segments were excluded. In both the original and validation cohorts, the classifier was reported to diagnose cytomegalovirus status with high specificity and sensitivity. Across donors, most TCR sequences were observed very rarely, whereas some public TCRs were present in many individuals.

The cohort consisted of 650 to 700 healthy bone marrow donors. Cohort members were all nominally healthy when sampled, although unrecorded immune exposures were likely present. The donor tested CMV seronegative, placing the donor among the 350 to 400 seronegative members of the cohort. A peripheral blood sample was provided by each donor, and peripheral blood mononuclear cells were used for TCR beta sequencing. The Qiagen DNeasy Blood Extraction Kit was used to extract genomic DNA from the blood cell samples. Taken from the germline V gene, the CDR1 and CDR2 loops are SGHTA and FQGTGA. The CDR3 covers 18 residues, taking in both the cysteine and the phenylalanine. Only CDR3 DNA remains: 54 bases, in frame from the first base. V has 5 bases trimmed and J has 2 bases trimmed; junction bases matching no gene number 7. For this clone: Its target antigen remains unknown. No quality values exist for individual bases; no much larger clone is one base distant.

The library was prepared using the immunoSEQ multiplex PCR assay. For the multiplex PCR, a mixture combining 60 forward primers for TCR Vbeta segments and 13 reverse primers for TCR Jbeta segments was used. The CDR3 region of rearranged TCR beta genes was amplified from genomic DNA with a multiplex PCR assay. Amplified TCR beta libraries were sequenced as 87-base-pair reads on the Illumina HiSeq System. Per the source publication's procedure: A later analysis counted about 80 million unique TCR beta chains across the 550 to 700 repertoires, and around 9.9 million of these chains were shared by at least two donors. Raw reads were error-corrected and collapsed into unique sequences by a nearest-neighbor algorithm in which closely related sequences were merged to remove PCR and sequencing errors. To assign V, D and J gene segments, CDR3 sequences were aligned to IMGT reference sequences. For a sequence to be retained, a match of at least six nucleotides to both a V gene segment and a J gene segment was required. A rearrangement counted as productive if the CDR3 had no stop codons and remained in frame with V and J, and every other rearrangement counted as non-productive. CDR3 was defined by IMGT convention, running from the second conserved V-encoded cysteine to the conserved J-encoded phenylalanine. The earlier analysis of about 570 of the donors excluded any sequence lacking an unambiguous match to a single V gene segment. In an earlier analysis of several hundred of the donors, V segments were called functional above 56.7% productive rearrangements and were called segregating when the between-donor standard deviation exceeded 5%. A statistical classification framework was developed to diagnose cytomegalovirus status using the catalog of TCR beta chain sequences. A later analysis assigned V and J genes by comparing TCR nucleotide sequences with IMGT/GENE-DB human TR gene sequences. A later analysis assigned CDR3 sequences and most-parsimonious VDJ recombination scenarios with the TCRdist pipeline. In a later analysis, each TCR beta chain was defined by its CDR3 amino acid sequence together with its V-gene family, and reads lacking a unique V-gene family were excluded. A later analysis removed 550 to 700 highly shared, low-generation-probability nucleotide sequences to deal with suspected cross-contamination and a sequencing artifact. A later analysis calculated a clonal expansion index for each public chain from normalized within-repertoire ranks of inferred template counts. In a later analysis, generation probabilities were computed with a VDJ recombination model fitted to out-of-frame rearrangements, and the resulting probabilities were checked against IGoR. A later analysis scored TCR-TCR, TCR-HLA and TCR-CMV co-occurrence with hypergeometric tests, applying a repertoire-size bias correction to TCR pairs. False discovery rates were estimated in a later analysis by permuting HLA or CMV assignments 20 times. In a later analysis, co-occurring TCRs were grouped with DBSCAN, and TCRdist sequence similarity was added when clustering was performed within HLA-allele-positive subsets. Repertoires with fewer than 30,000 or more than 120,000 public chains, plus five repertoires with anomalous nucleotide sharing, were excluded from co-occurrence clustering. In TCRdb, the immuneACCESS table is reduced to in-frame sequences with V and J assigned. These tables do not hold every clone; where another copy was compared, an unresolved V gene accounts for under half, and the others remain unexplained. Clone size and the V and J calls come from that table; the DNA yielded D and trimming. The sample table lists about 140,000 clones, 75% to 90% of them with a count of one. The ten largest clones capture roughly 1.2% of the sample.

This receptor was obtained from a female donor in good health and CMV-seronegative. The rearrangement combines TRBV7-3 with TRBJ2-6; 12 central nucleotides agree with TRBD2. The sequencing input was PBMCs. The CDR3 protein is CASSKRLAGVTGANVLTF. The DNA sequence is as follows: TGTGCCAGCAGCAAAAGACTAGCGGGAGTCACTGGGGCCAACGTCCTGACTTTC. Here the CDR3 is joined to the reference TRBV7-3 and TRBJ2-6 genes, and the full variable domain is: GAGVSQTPSNKVTEKGKYVELRCDPISGHTALYWYRQSLGQGPEFLIYFQGTGAADDSGLPNDRFFAVRPEGSVSTLKIQRTERGDSAVYLCASSKRLAGVTGANVLTFGAGSRLTVL.